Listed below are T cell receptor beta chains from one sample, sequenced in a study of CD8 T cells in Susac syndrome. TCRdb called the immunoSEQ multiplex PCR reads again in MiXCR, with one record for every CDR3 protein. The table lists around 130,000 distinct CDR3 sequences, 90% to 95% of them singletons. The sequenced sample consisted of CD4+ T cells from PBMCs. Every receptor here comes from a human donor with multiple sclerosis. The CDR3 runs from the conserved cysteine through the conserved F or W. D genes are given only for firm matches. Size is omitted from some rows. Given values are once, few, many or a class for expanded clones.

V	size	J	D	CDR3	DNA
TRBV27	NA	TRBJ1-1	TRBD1	CASSYTQGRTEAFF	TGTGCCAGCAGTTACACACAGGGGAGAACTGAAGCTTTCTTT
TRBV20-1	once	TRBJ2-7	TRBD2	CSASSGRAYEQYF	TGCAGTGCTAGTAGCGGGAGGGCCTACGAGCAGTACTTC
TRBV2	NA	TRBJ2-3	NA	CASRVTDPGTQYF	TGTGCCAGCAGAGTGACGGATCCTGGGACGCAGTATTTT
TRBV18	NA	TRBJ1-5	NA	CASSPMSGQPQHF	TGTGCCAGCTCACCAATGTCGGGTCAGCCCCAGCATTTT
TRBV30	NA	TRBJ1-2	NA	CAWTGGQNYGYTF	TGTGCCTGGACCGGCGGACAGAACTATGGCTACACCTTC
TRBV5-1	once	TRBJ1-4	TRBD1	CASSLLQGAGEKLFF	TGCGCCAGCAGCTTGTTACAGGGGGCAGGAGAAAAACTGTTTTTT
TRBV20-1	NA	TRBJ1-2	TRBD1	CSARVARGHGYTF	TGCAGTGCTAGAGTGGCCAGGGGGCATGGCTACACCTTC
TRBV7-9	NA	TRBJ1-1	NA	CASSLVHTEAFF	TGTGCCAGCAGCTTAGTTCACACTGAAGCTTTCTTT
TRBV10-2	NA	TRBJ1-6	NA	CASSESRAANSPLHF	TGCGCCAGCAGTGAGTCTAGGGCAGCCAATTCACCCCTCCACTTT
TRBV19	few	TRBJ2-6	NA	CASSPGANVLTF	TGTGCCAGTTCCCCTGGGGCCAACGTCCTGACTTTC
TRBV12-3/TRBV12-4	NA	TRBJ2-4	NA	CASSLAGGGQDIQYF	TGTGCCAGCAGTTTAGCGGGGGGGGGACAGGACATTCAGTACTTC
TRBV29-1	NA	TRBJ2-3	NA	CSVEFAVSTDTQYF	TGCAGCGTTGAATTTGCTGTCAGCACAGATACGCAGTATTTT
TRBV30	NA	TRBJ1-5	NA	CAWSVSWDQPQHF	TGTGCCTGGAGTGTCTCGTGGGACCAGCCCCAGCATTTT
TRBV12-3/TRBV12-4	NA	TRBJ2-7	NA	CASSLLVGYEQYF	TGTGCCAGCAGTTTACTCGTGGGCTACGAGCAGTACTTC
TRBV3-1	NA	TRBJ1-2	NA	CASSQAAGVGGYTF	TGTGCCAGCAGCCAAGCCGCAGGGGTCGGCGGCTACACCTTC
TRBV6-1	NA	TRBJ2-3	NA	CASAGDPDTQYF	TGTGCCAGCGCCGGGGATCCTGATACGCAGTATTTT
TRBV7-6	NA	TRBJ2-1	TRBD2	CASARREVPYNEQFF	TGTGCCAGCGCTAGGCGGGAGGTACCCTACAATGAGCAGTTCTTC
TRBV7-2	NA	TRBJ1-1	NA	CASYRDSNTEAFF	TGTGCCAGCTACAGGGATTCGAACACTGAAGCTTTCTTT
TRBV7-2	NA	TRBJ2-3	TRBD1	CASSWGQADTQYF	TGTGCCAGCAGCTGGGGACAGGCTGATACGCAGTATTTT
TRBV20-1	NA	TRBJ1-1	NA	CSARGIRQGPEAFF	TGCAGTGCTAGAGGGATCAGGCAAGGACCCGAAGCTTTCTTT
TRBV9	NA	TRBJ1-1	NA	CASSGDGGIIGEAFF	TGTGCCAGCAGCGGGGACGGGGGAATCATCGGTGAAGCTTTCTTT
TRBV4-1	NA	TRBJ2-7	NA	CASSRHIRTQEGQYF	TGCGCCAGCAGCCGTCATATCAGGACGCAAGAAGGGCAGTACTTC
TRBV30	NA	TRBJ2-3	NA	CAWSARGRGTDTQYF	TGTGCCTGGAGTGCGCGGGGGCGGGGGACAGATACGCAGTATTTT
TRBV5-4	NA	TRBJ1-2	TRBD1	CASSLGTGEGYGYTF	TGTGCCAGCAGCTTGGGGACAGGGGAGGGCTATGGCTACACCTTC
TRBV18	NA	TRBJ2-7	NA	CASSPSTTAYEQYF	TGTGCCAGCTCACCAAGTACGACAGCTTACGAGCAGTACTTC
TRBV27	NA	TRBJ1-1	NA	CASSGRDPGRPEAFF	TGTGCCAGCAGTGGCCGGGACCCCGGTCGGCCTGAAGCTTTCTTT
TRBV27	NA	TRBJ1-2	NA	CASSTPGAANYGYTF	TGTGCCAGCTCTACCCCAGGGGCAGCTAACTATGGCTACACCTTC
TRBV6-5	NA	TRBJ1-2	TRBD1	CASSYSFYGTGYYGYTF	TGTGCCAGCAGTTACAGTTTTTATGGGACAGGGTACTATGGCTACACCTTC
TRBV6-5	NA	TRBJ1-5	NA	CASSRDPGGNQPQHF	TGTGCCAGCAGTAGGGACCCCGGAGGAAATCAGCCCCAGCATTTT
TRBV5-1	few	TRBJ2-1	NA	CASSAYNSYNEQFF	TGCGCCAGCAGCGCATACAACTCCTACAATGAGCAGTTCTTC
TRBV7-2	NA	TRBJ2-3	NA	CASSLVGGTGYTQYF	TGTGCCAGCAGCTTAGTTGGGGGAACGGGATATACGCAGTATTTT
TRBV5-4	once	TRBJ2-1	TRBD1	CASSSRQGHMDEQFF	TGTGCCAGCAGCTCCCGACAGGGGCATATGGATGAGCAGTTCTTC
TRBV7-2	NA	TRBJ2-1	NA	CASRPGGRAYNEQFF	TGTGCCAGCAGACCTGGGGGCAGGGCCTACAATGAGCAGTTCTTC
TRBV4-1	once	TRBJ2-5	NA	CASSQWTRETQYF	TGCGCCAGCAGCCAATGGACTCGGGAGACCCAGTACTTC
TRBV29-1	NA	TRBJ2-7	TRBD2	CSVGMSGGAEQYF	TGCAGCGTTGGGATGTCGGGAGGGGCCGAGCAGTACTTC
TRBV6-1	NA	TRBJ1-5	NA	CATSPPGIAGNQPQHF	TGTGCCACCTCCCCCCCGGGTATTGCGGGTAATCAGCCCCAGCATTTT
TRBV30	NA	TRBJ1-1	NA	CACFRDSNTEAFF	TGTGCCTGCTTCCGGGACTCGAACACTGAAGCTTTCTTT
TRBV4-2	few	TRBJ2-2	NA	CASSQEAGGELFF	TGTGCCAGCAGCCAAGAGGCGGGCGGGGAGCTGTTTTTT
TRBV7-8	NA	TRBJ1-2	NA	CASSQGTSGYTF	TGTGCCAGCAGCCAGGGGACATCTGGCTACACCTTC
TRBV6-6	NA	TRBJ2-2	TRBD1	CASRTDRGQGTGELFF	TGTGCCAGCAGAACCGACAGGGGGCAGGGCACCGGGGAGCTGTTTTTT
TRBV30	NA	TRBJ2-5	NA	CAWSVTRPSGTQYF	TGTGCCTGGAGTGTAACTAGGCCCTCGGGGACCCAGTACTTC
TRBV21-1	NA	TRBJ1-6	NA	CASSKHQRTSSYNSPLHF	TGTGCCAGCAGCAAACATCAGCGAACCAGCTCCTATAATTCACCCCTCCACTTT
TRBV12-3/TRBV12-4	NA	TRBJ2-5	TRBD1	CASSFRTGGETQYF	TGTGCCAGCAGTTTTAGGACAGGGGGGGAGACCCAGTACTTC
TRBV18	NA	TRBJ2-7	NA	CASSPNKGGSYEQYF	TGTGCCAGCTCACCAAATAAAGGGGGCTCCTACGAGCAGTACTTC
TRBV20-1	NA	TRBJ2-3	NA	CSASFKDRSTDTQYF	TGCAGTGCTAGCTTTAAGGACAGAAGCACAGATACGCAGTATTTT
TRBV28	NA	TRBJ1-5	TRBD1	CASRDRINQPQHF	TGTGCCAGCAGGGACAGGATCAATCAGCCCCAGCATTTT
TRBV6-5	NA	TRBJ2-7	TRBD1	CASKIQGISYEQYF	TGTGCCAGCAAGATACAGGGGATCTCCTACGAGCAGTACTTC
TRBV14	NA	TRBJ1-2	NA	CASSRRTVNGYTF	TGTGCCAGCAGCCGACGGACGGTTAATGGCTACACCTTC
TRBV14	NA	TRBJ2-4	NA	CASSLSGTDIQYF	TGTGCCAGCAGCCTATCTGGTACGGACATTCAGTACTTC
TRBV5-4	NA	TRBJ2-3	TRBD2	CASSLRGGRVTDTQYF	TGTGCCAGCAGCTTAAGAGGCGGGAGGGTCACAGATACGCAGTATTTT
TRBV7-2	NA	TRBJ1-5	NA	CASSLVSNQPQHF	TGTGCCAGCAGCTTGGTCAGCAATCAGCCCCAGCATTTT
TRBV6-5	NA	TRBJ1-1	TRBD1	CASFQGARNTEAFF	TGTGCCAGCTTCCAGGGGGCGAGGAACACTGAAGCTTTCTTT
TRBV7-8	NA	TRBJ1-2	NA	CASSLEAVANYGYTF	TGTGCCAGCAGCTTAGAGGCGGTTGCTAACTATGGCTACACCTTC
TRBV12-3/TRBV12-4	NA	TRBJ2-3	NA	CASRSRDTQYF	TGTGCCAGCAGAAGTCGAGATACGCAGTATTTT
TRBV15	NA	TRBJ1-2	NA	CATSRGGGERGYTF	TGTGCCACCAGCAGAGGTGGCGGGGAGAGAGGCTACACCTTC
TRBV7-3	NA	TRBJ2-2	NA	CASSIYTGELFF	TGTGCCAGCAGTATATACACCGGGGAGCTGTTTTTT